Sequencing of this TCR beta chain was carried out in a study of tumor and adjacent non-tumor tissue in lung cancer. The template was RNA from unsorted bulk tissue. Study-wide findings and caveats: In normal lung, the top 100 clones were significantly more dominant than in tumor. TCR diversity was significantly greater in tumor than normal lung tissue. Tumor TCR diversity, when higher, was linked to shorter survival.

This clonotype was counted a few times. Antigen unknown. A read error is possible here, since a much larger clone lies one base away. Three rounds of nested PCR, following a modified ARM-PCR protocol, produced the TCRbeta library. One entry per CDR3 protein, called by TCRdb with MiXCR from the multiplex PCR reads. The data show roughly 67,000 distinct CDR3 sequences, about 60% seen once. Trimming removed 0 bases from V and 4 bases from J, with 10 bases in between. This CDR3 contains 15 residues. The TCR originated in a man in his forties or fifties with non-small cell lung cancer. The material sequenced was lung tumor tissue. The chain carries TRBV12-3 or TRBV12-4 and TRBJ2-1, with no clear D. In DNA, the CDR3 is TGTGCCAGCAGTTTAGCGCAGAGTGCGTACAATGAGCAGTTCTTC. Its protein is CASSLAQSAYNEQFF.